The clone carrying this TCR beta chain was seen at least ten times. TCRdb re-analysed the 5' RACE reads in MiXCR, keeping a single row per CDR3 protein. The table has about 64,000 distinct CDR3 sequences, about 19% seen once. This sample stems from a study of HIV-infected patients and healthy controls. Germline V CDR1 and CDR2: LGHDT, YNNKEL (reference sequence). J gave up 8 bases and V 4 bases, and 10 bases lay outside the gene matches. The CDR3 consists of 16 residues. The clonotype comes from a human donor in good health. This sequence joins TRBV3-1 and TRBJ1-4, with TRBD1 identical over 10 bases. The sample consisted of CD4+ T cells from blood. The CDR3 DNA reads as TGTGCCAGCAGCCGAAGCTCCGGGACAGGGGTCGAAAAACTGTTTTTT. This gives the protein CASSRSSGTGVEKLFF.